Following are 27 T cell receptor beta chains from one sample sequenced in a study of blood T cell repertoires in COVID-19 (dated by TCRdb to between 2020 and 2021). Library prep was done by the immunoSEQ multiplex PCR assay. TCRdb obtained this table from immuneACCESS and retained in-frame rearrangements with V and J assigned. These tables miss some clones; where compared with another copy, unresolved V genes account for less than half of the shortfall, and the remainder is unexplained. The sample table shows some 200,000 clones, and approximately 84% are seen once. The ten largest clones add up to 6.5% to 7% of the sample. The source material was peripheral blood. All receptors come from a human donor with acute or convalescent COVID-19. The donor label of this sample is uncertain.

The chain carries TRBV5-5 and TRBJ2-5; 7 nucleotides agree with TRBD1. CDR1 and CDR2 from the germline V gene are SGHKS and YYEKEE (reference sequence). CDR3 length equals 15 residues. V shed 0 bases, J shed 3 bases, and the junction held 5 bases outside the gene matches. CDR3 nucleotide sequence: TGTGCCAGCAGCTTGGCGGAGACAGGGAAAGAGACCCAGTACTTC. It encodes CASSLAETGKETQYF.

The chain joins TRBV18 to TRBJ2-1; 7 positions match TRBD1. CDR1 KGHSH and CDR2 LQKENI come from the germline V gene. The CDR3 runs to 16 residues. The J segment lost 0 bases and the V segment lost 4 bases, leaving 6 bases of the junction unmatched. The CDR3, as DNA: TGTGCCAGCTCACAGAGTCCAGGGGGCTCCTACAATGAGCAGTTCTTC. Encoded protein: CASSQSPGGSYNEQFF.

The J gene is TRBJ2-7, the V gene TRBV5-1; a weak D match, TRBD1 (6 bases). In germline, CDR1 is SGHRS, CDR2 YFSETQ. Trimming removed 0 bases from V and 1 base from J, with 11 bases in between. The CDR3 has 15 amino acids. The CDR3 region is CASSLESGVSYEQYF. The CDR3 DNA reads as TGCGCCAGCAGCTTGGAGTCAGGGGTATCCTACGAGCAGTACTTC. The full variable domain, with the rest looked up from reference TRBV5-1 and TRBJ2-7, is KAGVTQTPRYLIKTRGQQVTLSCSPISGHRSVSWYQQTPGQGLQFLFEYFSETQRNKGNFPGRFSGRQFSNSRSEMNVSTLELGDSALYLCASSLESGVSYEQYFGPGTRLTVT.

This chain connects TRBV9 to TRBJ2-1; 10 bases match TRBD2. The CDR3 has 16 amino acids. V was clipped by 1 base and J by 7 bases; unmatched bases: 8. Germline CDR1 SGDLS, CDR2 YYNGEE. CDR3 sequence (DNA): TGTGCCAGCAGCGTAAAGCTAGCGGGAGCGGGGAATGAGCAGTTCTTC. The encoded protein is CASSVKLAGAGNEQFF.

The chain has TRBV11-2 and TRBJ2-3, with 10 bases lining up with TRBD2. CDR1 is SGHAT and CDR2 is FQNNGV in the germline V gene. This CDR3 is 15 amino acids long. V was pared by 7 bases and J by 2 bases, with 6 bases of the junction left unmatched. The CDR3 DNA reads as TGTGCCAGCACCCCAGCGGGAGGGAACACAGATACGCAGTATTTT. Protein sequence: CASTPAGGNTDTQYF.

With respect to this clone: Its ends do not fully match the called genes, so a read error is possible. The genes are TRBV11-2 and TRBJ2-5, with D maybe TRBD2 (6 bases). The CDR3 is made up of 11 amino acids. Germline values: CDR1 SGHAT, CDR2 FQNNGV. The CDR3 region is CASSSGRGAHF. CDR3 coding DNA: TGTGCCAGCAGTTCCGGGAGAGGCGCACACTTC.

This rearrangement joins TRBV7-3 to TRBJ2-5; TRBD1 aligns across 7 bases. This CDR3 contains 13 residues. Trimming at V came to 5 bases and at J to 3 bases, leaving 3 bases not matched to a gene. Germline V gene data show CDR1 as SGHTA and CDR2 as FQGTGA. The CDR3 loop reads CASSPGTEETQYF. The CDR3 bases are TGTGCCAGCAGCCCGGGGACAGAAGAGACCCAGTACTTC.

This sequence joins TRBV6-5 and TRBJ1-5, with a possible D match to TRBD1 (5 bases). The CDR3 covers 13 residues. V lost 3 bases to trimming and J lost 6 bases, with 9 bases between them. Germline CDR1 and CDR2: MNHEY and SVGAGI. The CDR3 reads CASSYSGIQPQHF. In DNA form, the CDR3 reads TGTGCCAGCAGTTATTCAGGGATTCAGCCCCAGCATTTT.

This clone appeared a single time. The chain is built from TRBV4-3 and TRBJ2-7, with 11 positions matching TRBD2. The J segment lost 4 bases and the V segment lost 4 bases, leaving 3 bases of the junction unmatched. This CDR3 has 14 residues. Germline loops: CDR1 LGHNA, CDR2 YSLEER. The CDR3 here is CASSLGLAGYEQYF. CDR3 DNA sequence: TGCGCCAGCAGCCTCGGACTAGCGGGTTACGAGCAGTACTTC.

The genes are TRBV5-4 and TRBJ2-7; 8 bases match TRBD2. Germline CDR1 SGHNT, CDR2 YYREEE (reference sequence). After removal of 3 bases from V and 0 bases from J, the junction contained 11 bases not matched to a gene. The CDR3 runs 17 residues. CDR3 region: CASSSRVAGTSSYEQYF. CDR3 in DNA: TGTGCCAGCAGCTCCCGGGTAGCGGGGACGAGCTCCTACGAGCAGTACTTC.

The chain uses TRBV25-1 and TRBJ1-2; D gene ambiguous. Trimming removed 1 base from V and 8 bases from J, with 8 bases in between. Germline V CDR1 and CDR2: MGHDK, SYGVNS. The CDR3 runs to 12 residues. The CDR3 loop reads CASSEWRAGYTF. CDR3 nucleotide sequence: TGTGCCAGCAGTGAATGGAGGGCCGGCTACACCTTC.

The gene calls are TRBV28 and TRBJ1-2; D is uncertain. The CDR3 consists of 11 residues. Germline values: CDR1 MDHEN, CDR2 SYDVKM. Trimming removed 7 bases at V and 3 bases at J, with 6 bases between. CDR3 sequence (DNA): TGTGCCAGCACCTCTTACTATGGCTACACCTTC. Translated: CASTSYYGYTF.

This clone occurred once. CDR3 protein: CASSLVKEQGSVRSSYNEQFF. CDR3 coding DNA: TGCGCCAGCAGCTTGGTTAAGGAACAGGGATCTGTCCGAAGCTCCTACAATGAGCAGTTCTTC. The chain recombines TRBV5-1 with TRBJ2-1; D perhaps matches TRBD1 (6 bases). Germline CDR1 SGHRS, CDR2 YFSETQ. Trimming removed 0 bases from V and 0 bases from J, with 25 bases in between. The CDR3 has 21 amino acids.

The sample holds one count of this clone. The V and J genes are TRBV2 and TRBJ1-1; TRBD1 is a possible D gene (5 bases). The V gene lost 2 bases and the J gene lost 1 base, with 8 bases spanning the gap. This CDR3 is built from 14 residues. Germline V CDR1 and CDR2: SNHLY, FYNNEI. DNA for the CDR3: TGTGCCAGCAGTGAACAGGGATGGAACACTGAAGCTTTCTTT. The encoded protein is CASSEQGWNTEAFF. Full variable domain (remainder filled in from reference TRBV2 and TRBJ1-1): EPEVTQTPSHQVTQMGQEVILRCVPISNHLYFYWYRQILGQKVEFLVSFYNNEISEKSEIFDDQFSVERPDGSNFTLKIRSTKLEDSAMYFCASSEQGWNTEAFFGQGTRLTVV.

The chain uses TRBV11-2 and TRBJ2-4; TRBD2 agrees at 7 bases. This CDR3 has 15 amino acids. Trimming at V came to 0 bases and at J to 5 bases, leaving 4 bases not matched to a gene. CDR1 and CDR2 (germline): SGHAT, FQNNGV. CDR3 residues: CASSLEGRGQNIQYF. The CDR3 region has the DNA TGTGCCAGCAGCTTAGAGGGGAGGGGCCAAAACATTCAGTACTTC.

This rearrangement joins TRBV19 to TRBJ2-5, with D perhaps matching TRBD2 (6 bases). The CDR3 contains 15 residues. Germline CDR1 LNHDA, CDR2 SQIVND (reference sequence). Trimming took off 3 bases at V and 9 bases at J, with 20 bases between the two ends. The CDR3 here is CASSISGYRWEAQYF. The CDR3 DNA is TGTGCCAGTAGTATCTCGGGCTACCGGTGGGAGGCCCAGTACTTC.

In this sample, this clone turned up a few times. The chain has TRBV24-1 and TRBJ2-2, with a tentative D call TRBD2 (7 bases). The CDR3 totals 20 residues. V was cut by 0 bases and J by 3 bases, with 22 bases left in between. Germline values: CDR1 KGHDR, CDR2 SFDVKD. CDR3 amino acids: CATSDLQSWGGQLDTGELFF. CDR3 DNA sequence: TGTGCCACCAGTGATTTGCAATCTTGGGGGGGACAACTTGACACCGGGGAGCTGTTTTTT.

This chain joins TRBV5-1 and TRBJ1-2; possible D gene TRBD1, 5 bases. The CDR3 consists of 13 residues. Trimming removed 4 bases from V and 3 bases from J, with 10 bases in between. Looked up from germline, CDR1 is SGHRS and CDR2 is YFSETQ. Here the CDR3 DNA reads TGCGCCAGCAGCGTCTCGGGGGACTATGGCTACACCTTC. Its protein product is CASSVSGDYGYTF.

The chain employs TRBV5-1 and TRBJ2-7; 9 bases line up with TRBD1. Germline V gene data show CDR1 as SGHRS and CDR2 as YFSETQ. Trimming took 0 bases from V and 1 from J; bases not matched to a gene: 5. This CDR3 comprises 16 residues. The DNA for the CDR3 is TGCGCCAGCAGCTTGGGGGGACAGGGAAGTTCCTACGAGCAGTACTTC. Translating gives CASSLGGQGSSYEQYF.

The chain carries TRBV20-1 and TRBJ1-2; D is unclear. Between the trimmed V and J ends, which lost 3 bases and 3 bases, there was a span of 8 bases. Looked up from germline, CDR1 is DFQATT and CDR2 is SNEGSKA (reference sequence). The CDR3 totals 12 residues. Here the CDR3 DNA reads TGCAGTGCTAGTCTCCAGGACTATGGCTACACCTTC. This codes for CSASLQDYGYTF.

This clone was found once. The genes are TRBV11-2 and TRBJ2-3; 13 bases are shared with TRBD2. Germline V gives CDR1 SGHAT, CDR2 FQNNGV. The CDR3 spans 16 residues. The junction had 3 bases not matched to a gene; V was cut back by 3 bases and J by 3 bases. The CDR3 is CASSFTSGRGTDTQYF. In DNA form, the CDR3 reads TGTGCCAGCAGCTTCACTAGCGGGAGGGGTACAGATACGCAGTATTTT.

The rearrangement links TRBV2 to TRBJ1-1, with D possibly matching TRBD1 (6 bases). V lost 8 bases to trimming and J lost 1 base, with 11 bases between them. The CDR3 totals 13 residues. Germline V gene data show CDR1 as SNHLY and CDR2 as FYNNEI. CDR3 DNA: TGTGCCAGCCTGGGCAGGGGGAACACTGAAGCTTTCTTT. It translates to CASLGRGNTEAFF.

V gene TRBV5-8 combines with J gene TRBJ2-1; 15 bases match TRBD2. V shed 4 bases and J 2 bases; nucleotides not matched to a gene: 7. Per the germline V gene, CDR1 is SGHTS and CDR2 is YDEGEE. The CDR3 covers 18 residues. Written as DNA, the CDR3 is TGTGCCAGCAGCGCTACCGGGACTAGCGGGAGGACCTACAATGAGCAGTTCTTC. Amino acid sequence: CASSATGTSGRTYNEQFF.

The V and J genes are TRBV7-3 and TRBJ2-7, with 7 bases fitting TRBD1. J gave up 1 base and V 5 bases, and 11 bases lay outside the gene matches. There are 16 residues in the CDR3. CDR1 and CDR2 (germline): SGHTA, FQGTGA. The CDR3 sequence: CASSPRGPISSYEQYF. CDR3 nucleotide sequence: TGTGCCAGCAGCCCAAGGGGGCCCATAAGTTCCTACGAGCAGTACTTC.

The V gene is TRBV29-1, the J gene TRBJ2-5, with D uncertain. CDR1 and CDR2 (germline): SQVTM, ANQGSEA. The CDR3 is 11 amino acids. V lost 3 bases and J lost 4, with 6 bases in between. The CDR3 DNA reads TGCAGCGTTGATCTGCGAGAGACCCAGTACTTC. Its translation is CSVDLRETQYF.

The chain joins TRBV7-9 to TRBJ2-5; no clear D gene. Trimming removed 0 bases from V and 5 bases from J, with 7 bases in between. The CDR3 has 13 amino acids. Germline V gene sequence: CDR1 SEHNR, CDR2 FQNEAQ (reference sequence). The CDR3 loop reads CASSLAGAETQYF. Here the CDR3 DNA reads TGTGCCAGCAGCTTAGCTGGAGCGGAGACCCAGTACTTC.

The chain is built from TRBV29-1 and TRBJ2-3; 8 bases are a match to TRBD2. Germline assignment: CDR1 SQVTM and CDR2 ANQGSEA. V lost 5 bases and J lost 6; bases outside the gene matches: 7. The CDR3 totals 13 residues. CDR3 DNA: TGCAGCGTTCTTCTAGCGGGTATGGATACGCAGTATTTT. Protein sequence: CSVLLAGMDTQYF.